This TCR beta chain emerged from a study of T cells in Graves' hyperthyroidism and ophthalmopathy. This clonotype was seen repeatedly, ten times or more. Antigen unknown. At least 3 on the Clinical Activity Score was recorded for ophthalmopathy patients, who also had NOSPECS grade at least 4 and duration under 3 months. The study excluded patients with uncontrolled infection, other autoimmune disease, pregnancy or lactation. Germline values: CDR1 SGHRS, CDR2 YFSETQ. Unmatched junction bases numbered 1, after V lost 3 bases and J lost 2 bases. This CDR3 spans 13 amino acids. Study conclusions and caveats: Before onset, by a median of approximately 6.8 months, the model predicted ophthalmopathy. Peripheral blood also featured most of the thyroid clonotypes expanded above 0.001.

TCR beta CDR3 region amplification was performed from RNA transcripts. The HTBI primer set served for first-round RT-PCR of the TCR CDR3. TCRdb passed the multiplex PCR reads through MiXCR, listing each CDR3 protein once. The sample holds fewer than 750,000 distinct CDR3 sequences, roughly 14% seen once. This TCR was recovered from a woman aged 45 to 65 with Graves' ophthalmopathy. The J gene is TRBJ2-7, the V gene TRBV5-1, with 8 bases fitting TRBD1. Sequences were obtained from blood. As DNA, the CDR3 is TGCGCCAGCAGCTGGGACAGGACCTACGAGCAGTACTTC. Protein sequence: CASSWDRTYEQYF. Using reference TRBV5-1 and TRBJ2-7 for the parts outside the CDR3, the full variable domain is KAGVTQTPRYLIKTRGQQVTLSCSPISGHRSVSWYQQTPGQGLQFLFEYFSETQRNKGNFPGRFSGRQFSNSRSEMNVSTLELGDSALYLCASSWDRTYEQYFGPGTRLTVT.